One sample yielded the 25 T cell receptor beta chains listed below, sequenced in a study of post-analysis software for immune sequencing data. Study outcomes and limitations: Patients used about 5 TRBV segments, including TRBV5-6, TRBV5-1 and TRBV20-1, more often than controls.

Researchers reported that TCR beta cDNA libraries carried unique molecular identifiers. TCRdb re-called the PCR reads through MiXCR, storing one row per CDR3 protein. The sample includes about 760,000 distinct CDR3 sequences, less than 35% of them seen just once. For these TCRs, the target antigens are not known. The sample comprised blood. Receptors originate from a girl aged 10-17 years with multiple sclerosis.

This clonotype was picked up many times. The CDR3 spells CASSVGTGTYEQYF. The DNA of the CDR3 is TGTGCCAGCAGCGTCGGGACAGGCACCTACGAGCAGTACTTC. The V gene is TRBV9, the J gene TRBJ2-7, with TRBD1 matching 8 bases. CDR1 is SGDLS, CDR2 YYNGEE, per germline. The CDR3 loop spans 14 amino acids. V was clipped by 2 bases and J by 2 bases; unmatched bases: 3.

This clonotype was seen only a few times. The chain employs TRBV11-2 and TRBJ1-2; D is undetermined. Germline CDR1 SGHAT, CDR2 FQNNGV. The CDR3 is 15 amino acids. V was clipped by 1 base and J by 4 bases, with 13 bases between them. CDR3 amino acids: CASSLGVAPIYGYTF. In nucleotides, the CDR3 is TGTGCCAGCAGCTTAGGGGTGGCACCAATCTATGGCTACACCTTC.

This clonotype was seen only a few times. The V and J genes are TRBV7-2 and TRBJ2-1; TRBD1 might be the D (5 bases). The CDR3 is made up of 14 amino acids. Germline V gene data show CDR1 as SGHTA and CDR2 as FQGNSA. Trimming cost V 1 base and J 8 bases, with 12 bases left between them. CDR3 nucleotide sequence: TGTGCCAGCAGCTTAGGAAAAGGGGTCCATGAGCAGTTCTTC. Translating it yields CASSLGKGVHEQFF.

The table lists this clonotype with a count of one. The genes are TRBV28 and TRBJ1-1; D uncertain. This CDR3 is built from 11 residues. CDR1 is MDHEN and CDR2 is SYDVKM in the germline V gene. V lost 7 bases and J 8 bases, leaving 11 bases between the germline ends. CDR3 sequence (DNA): TGTGCCAGCAACGCTCTCGGGGAAGCTTTCTTT. This codes for CASNALGEAFF.

This clonotype showed up many times. V gene TRBV6-1 combines with J gene TRBJ2-7; 8 bases agree with TRBD1. V was clipped by 4 bases and J by 1 base; unmatched bases: 6. The CDR3 is 15 residues long. CDR1 is MNHNS and CDR2 is SASEGT in the germline V gene. The CDR3 DNA reads as TGTGCCAGCAGTGCCCTGACAGGGGCTTCCTACGAGCAGTACTTC. It yields the protein CASSALTGASYEQYF.

A few counts support this clonotype. The genes are TRBV6-1 and TRBJ2-1, with D possibly TRBD2 on 6 matching bases. Germline V gene data show CDR1 as MNHNS and CDR2 as SASEGT. Trimming took 0 bases from V and 7 from J, leaving 13 bases between them. The CDR3 extends over 15 amino acids. CDR3 sequence reads: CASSEAVTRGNEQFF. The CDR3 DNA is TGTGCCAGCAGTGAAGCGGTTACCCGGGGGAATGAGCAGTTCTTC.

This clonotype was counted between two and nine times. The chain joins TRBV7-8 to TRBJ2-7; D assignment may be TRBD1 or TRBD2 (5 bases each). Germline assignment: CDR1 SGHVS and CDR2 FQNEAQ. The CDR3 runs to 14 residues. Trimming left V 2 bases short and J 6 bases short, with 14 bases between. CDR3 amino acids: CASSLRFTGAEQYF. Here the CDR3 DNA reads TGTGCCAGCAGCTTAAGATTTACCGGGGCCGAGCAGTACTTC.

V is TRBV20-1 and J is TRBJ2-7, with a possible D match to TRBD2 (6 bases). This CDR3 spans 12 amino acids. Germline V gene data show CDR1 as DFQATT and CDR2 as SNEGSKA (reference sequence). V was cut by 1 base and J by 6 bases, with 10 bases left in between. In DNA form, the CDR3 reads TGCAGTGCTAGAGGGCGGGGTGGCGAGCAGTACTTC. Translation gives CSARGRGGEQYF.

The chain combines TRBV5-1 with TRBJ2-1; 8 nucleotides match TRBD2. With V trimmed by 4 bases and J by 1 base, 4 bases remained unmatched. The V gene's germline CDR1 is SGHRS and CDR2 YFSETQ. The length of the CDR3 is 15 residues. The CDR3 coding sequence is TGCGCCAGCAGCGAGGGACTAGTTTCCTACAATGAGCAGTTCTTC. Its translation: CASSEGLVSYNEQFF.

The chain joins TRBV5-1 to TRBJ2-2; the D gene is possibly TRBD2 (7 bases). V was trimmed by 5 bases and J by 2 bases, leaving 13 bases between them. Germline assignment: CDR1 SGHRS and CDR2 YFSETQ. This CDR3 contains 15 residues. CDR3 nucleotide sequence: TGCGCCAGCAGAGGGGGGGGGCCAAACACCGGGGAGCTGTTTTTT. This sequence encodes CASRGGGPNTGELFF.

The chain recombines TRBV24-1 with TRBJ2-1; 8 bases match TRBD2. The trim removed 1 base at V and 6 bases at J, leaving 4 bases unmatched. This CDR3 is 15 amino acids long. Looked up from germline, CDR1 is KGHDR and CDR2 is SFDVKD. This CDR3 is CATSDFPGGTNEQFF. CDR3 bases: TGTGCCACCAGTGATTTCCCGGGAGGGACCAATGAGCAGTTCTTC.

The CDR3 is CASRHEGSYNEQFF. CDR3 nucleotide sequence: TGTGCCAGCAGACACGAGGGATCCTACAATGAGCAGTTCTTC. V is TRBV13 and J is TRBJ2-1; tentatively, D is TRBD2 (5 bases). CDR3 length equals 14 residues. V was clipped by 6 bases and J by 1 base, with 10 bases between them. Looked up from germline, CDR1 is PRHDT and CDR2 is FYEKMQ (reference sequence).

The V gene is TRBV6-6, the J gene TRBJ1-2; D remains ambiguous. Per the germline V gene, CDR1 is MNHNY and CDR2 is SVGAGI (reference sequence). Trimming shortened V by 4 bases and J by 1 base, and 16 bases separated the two germline ends. This CDR3 has 16 amino acids. The chain's CDR3 is CASSSNRLTDNYGYTF. The CDR3 DNA sequence: TGTGCCAGCAGTTCGAACAGACTCACTGATAACTATGGCTACACCTTC.

This clonotype was counted only a few times. V usage is TRBV9 and J usage is TRBJ2-7; D is possibly TRBD2 (6 bases). The germline V and J ends were trimmed by 0 bases and 0 bases, with 16 bases remaining between them. Germline CDR1 SGDLS, CDR2 YYNGEE. There are 17 residues in the CDR3. CDR3 residues: CASSVGFGDWDSYEQYF. In DNA, the CDR3 is TGTGCCAGCAGCGTAGGGTTCGGGGACTGGGACTCCTACGAGCAGTACTTC.

J is TRBJ2-1 and V is TRBV7-2; TRBD1 matches at 12 bases. The trim removed 3 bases at V and 7 bases at J, leaving 7 bases unmatched. From germline, CDR1 is SGHTA and CDR2 FQGNSA. This CDR3 spans 16 amino acids. Here the CDR3 DNA reads TGTGCCAGCAGCTTCACCGGGACAGGGGGCAAAAATGAGCAGTTCTTC. Protein sequence: CASSFTGTGGKNEQFF.

The chain has TRBV10-3 and TRBJ2-7, with 12 nucleotides matching TRBD2. The length of the CDR3 is 16 residues. Germline V gene data show CDR1 as ENHRY and CDR2 as SYGVKD. V was clipped by 0 bases and J by 9 bases; unmatched bases: 9. The CDR3 coding sequence is TGTGCCATCAGTGAGTCGAGACTAGCGGGGGTCGACGGGCAGTACTTC. It is translated as CAISESRLAGVDGQYF.

This clonotype came up a few times. The genes are TRBV4-3 and TRBJ1-6; D unresolved. CDR1 and CDR2 from the germline V gene are LGHNA and YSLEER. The V gene lost 5 bases and the J gene lost 7 bases, with 15 bases spanning the gap. The CDR3 length is 15 residues. CDR3 bases: TGCGCCAGCAGCGAGAGTCGAACCGAGAATTCACCCCTCCACTTT. Its translation is CASSESRTENSPLHF.

The J gene is TRBJ1-5, the V gene TRBV20-1; D might be TRBD1 (5 bases). CDR1 and CDR2 (germline): DFQATT, SNEGSKA (reference sequence). CDR3 size: 16 residues. V lost 4 bases and J lost 0, with 16 bases in between. This CDR3 is CSAKRDGGSSNQPQHF. DNA of the CDR3: TGCAGTGCTAAAAGGGACGGGGGTAGTAGCAATCAGCCCCAGCATTTT.

This clonotype was recorded a few times. This chain connects TRBV3-1 to TRBJ2-3; tentatively, D is TRBD1 (6 bases). This CDR3 has 14 residues. The germline V and J ends were trimmed by 4 bases and 7 bases, with 15 bases remaining between them. From germline, CDR1 is LGHDT and CDR2 YNNKEL (reference sequence). The CDR3 loop reads CASSPNGRGNTQYF. DNA for the CDR3: TGTGCCAGCAGCCCGAACGGCAGGGGAAATACGCAGTATTTT.

The CDR3, as DNA: TGTGCCAGCAAGCAGGGGGCGATGAGGGGCTACACCTTC. Encoded protein: CASKQGAMRGYTF. The gene calls are TRBV12-3 or TRBV12-4 and TRBJ1-2, with TRBD1 matching 8 bases. J was trimmed by 8 bases and V by 7 bases; bases with no gene match: 9. The CDR3 is 13 residues long.

In its sample, this clonotype was seen a few times. V gene TRBV20-1 combines with J gene TRBJ2-4; 8 bases are a match to TRBD2. V lost 2 bases, J lost 0 bases, and 6 bases stayed unmatched. Germline CDR1 DFQATT, CDR2 SNEGSKA (reference sequence). This CDR3 is built from 16 residues. The DNA for the CDR3 is TGCAGTGCTAGATCGACTAGCGTCATAGCCAAAAACATTCAGTACTTC. Translation gives CSARSTSVIAKNIQYF.

The chain links TRBV20-1 to TRBJ2-7; 12 bases are a match to TRBD2. The CDR3 runs 16 residues. Germline values: CDR1 DFQATT, CDR2 SNEGSKA (reference sequence). J lost 1 base, V lost 3 bases, and 7 bases had no gene match. Here the CDR3 reads CSARRATSGRSYEQYF. DNA of the CDR3: TGCAGTGCTAGGAGGGCGACTAGCGGGAGATCCTACGAGCAGTACTTC.

The V call is TRBV4-3, the J call TRBJ2-1; TRBD2 matches 8 bases. The ends lost 0 bases at V and 3 bases at J; junction bases unmatched: 1. The germline gives CDR1 LGHNA, CDR2 YSLEER. This CDR3 contains 15 residues. CDR3 coding DNA: TGCGCCAGCAGCCAAGAGAGCGGGGGCTACAATGAGCAGTTCTTC. Amino acid sequence: CASSQESGGYNEQFF.

This clonotype was seen more than once but under ten times. The chain employs TRBV10-3 and TRBJ1-2; no reliable D call. V was cut by 3 bases and J by 7 bases, with 15 bases left in between. Germline V CDR1 and CDR2: ENHRY, SYGVKD. This CDR3 has 14 amino acids. CDR3 protein: CAISEKGFTAGYTF. CDR3 bases: TGTGCCATCAGTGAAAAGGGTTTTACGGCTGGCTACACCTTC.

This clonotype turned up a few times. The rearrangement uses TRBV10-3 and TRBJ1-2; no firm D call. V was clipped by 10 bases and J by 3 bases, with 15 bases between them. The CDR3 covers 13 residues. Germline V gene lookup returns CDR1 ENHRY and CDR2 SYGVKD. CDR3 sequence: CATEGRIDYGYTF. The CDR3 DNA reads TGTGCCACGGAGGGCCGGATTGACTATGGCTACACCTTC.